This record concerns one T cell receptor (beta chain) sequence. The sample originates from a study of T cell changes during pregnancy in multiple sclerosis. Repertoires were generated with immunoSEQ multiplex PCR, while TCRdb's copy carries only in-frame clones and drops some. The data contain tens of thousands of clones, 80% to 90% of them singletons. This CDR3 comprises 13 residues. CDR1 is LNHDA, CDR2 SQIVND, per germline (reference sequence). Trimming cost V 5 bases and J 4 bases, with 9 bases left between them. This clonotype was sampled from a female donor in good health, enrolled as a control in a pregnancy study. V usage is TRBV19 and J usage is TRBJ1-3; no reliable D call. Sequencing was performed on peripheral blood, taken in the first trimester of pregnancy. The CDR3: CASSEVSGNTIYF. The CDR3 region has the DNA TGTGCCAGTAGTGAGGTTTCAGGAAACACCATATATTTT.